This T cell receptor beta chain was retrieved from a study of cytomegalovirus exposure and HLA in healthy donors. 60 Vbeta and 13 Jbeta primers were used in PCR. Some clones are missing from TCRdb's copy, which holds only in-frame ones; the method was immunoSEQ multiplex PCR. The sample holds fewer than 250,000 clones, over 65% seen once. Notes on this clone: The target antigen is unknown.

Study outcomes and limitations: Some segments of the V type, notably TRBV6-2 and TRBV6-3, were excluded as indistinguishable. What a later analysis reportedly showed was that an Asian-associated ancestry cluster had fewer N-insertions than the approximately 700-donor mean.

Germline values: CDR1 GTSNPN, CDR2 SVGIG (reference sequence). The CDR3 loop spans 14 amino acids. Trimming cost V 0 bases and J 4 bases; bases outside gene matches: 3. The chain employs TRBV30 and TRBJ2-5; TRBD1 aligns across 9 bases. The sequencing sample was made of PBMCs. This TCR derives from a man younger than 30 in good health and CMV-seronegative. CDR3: CAWSVTGGLETQYF. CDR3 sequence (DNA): TGTGCCTGGAGTGTAACAGGGGGCCTAGAGACCCAGTACTTC.